The 12 T cell receptor beta chains in this list originate from one sample, sequenced in a study of tissue T cells after allogeneic stem cell transplantation. Adult allogeneic hematopoietic cell transplant recipients with steroid-refractory graft-versus-host disease were prospectively enrolled for research autopsy. Libraries were prepared by immunoSEQ multiplex PCR; TCRdb keeps only in-frame clonotypes and omits some of them. This sample has some 3,100 clones, with 64% found just once. Sequences were derived from jejunal tissue, sampled at autopsy. The receptors here all came from a male patient older than 55 with steroid-refractory graft-versus-host disease after an allogeneic stem cell transplant. Some T cells may be transferred from the graft donor.

This sequence joins TRBV19 and TRBJ1-1, with D unresolved. This CDR3 contains 14 residues. The V gene's germline CDR1 is LNHDA and CDR2 SQIVND (reference sequence). Trimming took 2 bases from V and 1 from J, leaving 8 bases between them. The CDR3 region is CASSIKAQNTEAFF. DNA of the CDR3: TGTGCCAGTAGTATAAAGGCCCAGAACACTGAAGCTTTCTTT.

This chain connects TRBV7-8 to TRBJ2-5, with D perhaps matching TRBD1 or TRBD2 (5 bases each). The V gene's germline CDR1 is SGHVS and CDR2 FQNEAQ. Trimming took 4 bases from V and 4 from J, leaving 25 bases between them. This CDR3 region has 18 residues. CDR3 protein: CASSSPSRGTSRGETQYF. Written as DNA, the CDR3 is TGTGCCAGCAGCTCGCCCTCTCGGGGCACCTCAAGGGGAGAGACCCAGTACTTC.

The CDR3 DNA is TGTGCCAGCAGCTTAAAAGGGGATTACTCTGGAAACACCATATATTTT. Its translation: CASSLKGDYSGNTIYF. The chain is built from TRBV7-6 and TRBJ1-3; maybe TRBD1 (5 bases). There are 16 residues in the CDR3. Per germline, CDR1 SGHVS and CDR2 FNYEAQ. V was trimmed by 2 bases and J by 0 bases, leaving 11 bases between them. Combining the CDR3 with reference TRBV7-6 and TRBJ1-3 gives the whole variable domain GAGVSQSPRYKVTKRGQDVALRCDPISGHVSLYWYRQALGQGPEFLTYFNYEAQQDKSGLPNDRFSAERPEGSISTLTIQRTEQRDSAMYRCASSLKGDYSGNTIYFGEGSWLTVV.

CDR3 in amino acids: CASTTRANTEAFF. The CDR3 DNA reads TGTGCCAGTACAACCCGGGCGAACACTGAAGCTTTCTTT. This sequence joins TRBV6-5 and TRBJ1-1; D unresolved. Germline V gene lookup returns CDR1 MNHEY and CDR2 SVGAGI. This CDR3 contains 13 residues. Trimming pared 9 bases from V and 1 base from J, leaving 12 bases between.

V usage is TRBV9 and J usage is TRBJ2-7; 7 bases match TRBD2. This CDR3 region has 14 residues. The V gene's germline CDR1 is SGDLS and CDR2 YYNGEE. Trimming cost V 4 bases and J 6 bases; bases outside gene matches: 10. The CDR3 reads CASSQGHASGEQYF. For the CDR3, the DNA is TGTGCCAGCAGCCAGGGCCACGCTAGCGGCGAGCAGTACTTC.

As for this clone: The junction does not match germline at one end; this may be a read error. The chain employs TRBV7-7 and TRBJ2-5; D gene ambiguous. Germline V gene lookup returns CDR1 SSHAT and CDR2 FNYEAQ (reference sequence). This CDR3 comprises 13 residues. CDR3 amino acids: CASSLNVGETQYF. In DNA, the CDR3 is TGTGCTAGCAGCTTAAACGTGGGGGAGACCCAGTACTTC.

The table lists this clone with a few counts. The chain recombines TRBV6-5 with TRBJ2-3; no reliable D call. Between the trimmed V and J ends, which lost 8 bases and 3 bases, there was a span of 18 bases. Germline lookup yields CDR1 MNHEY and CDR2 SVGAGI. The CDR3 has 15 residues. The CDR3 sequence is CASSGFGLLTDTQYF. For the CDR3, the DNA is TGTGCCAGCTCTGGGTTTGGTTTGTTGACAGATACGCAGTATTTT.

By share, this clone counts as large. The chain is built from TRBV4-2 and TRBJ2-2; D gene uncertain. Trimming removed 0 bases at V and 1 base at J, with 15 bases between. CDR1 and CDR2 (germline): LGHNA, YNFKEQ. The length of the CDR3 is 18 residues. DNA for the CDR3: TGTGCCAGCAGCCAAGATAGGTTAGGGCCCGTGAACACCGGGGAGCTGTTTTTT. Protein product: CASSQDRLGPVNTGELFF.

V gene TRBV12-3 or TRBV12-4 combines with J gene TRBJ2-2, with D perhaps matching TRBD2 (5 bases). V lost 4 bases and J 5 bases, leaving 5 bases between the germline ends. The CDR3 extends over 12 amino acids. Here the CDR3 reads CASSWRTGELFF. Here the CDR3 DNA reads TGTGCCAGCAGTTGGAGGACCGGGGAGCTGTTTTTT.

The chain carries TRBV9 and TRBJ1-1; no firm D call. CDR3 size: 14 residues. V was pared by 4 bases and J by 5 bases, with 15 bases between. Germline assignment: CDR1 SGDLS and CDR2 YYNGEE. The CDR3, as DNA: TGTGCCAGCAGCCTTTCCGCTACAGCGACTGAAGCTTTCTTT. Translation gives CASSLSATATEAFF.

The V gene is TRBV5-5, the J gene TRBJ1-3, with no clear D. This CDR3 region has 12 residues. Germline V gene lookup returns CDR1 SGHKS and CDR2 YYEKEE (reference sequence). V was cut by 2 bases and J by 2 bases, with 2 bases left in between. CDR3 DNA: TGTGCCAGCAGCTTTGCTGGAAACACCATATATTTT. As protein: CASSFAGNTIYF.

V gene TRBV10-3 combines with J gene TRBJ1-2, with 9 bases matching TRBD1. This CDR3 comprises 12 residues. CDR1 ENHRY and CDR2 SYGVKD come from the germline V gene. CDR3 DNA sequence: TGTGCTGCGGGGACAGGGATAGGTGGCTACACCTTC. Its protein is CAAGTGIGGYTF.